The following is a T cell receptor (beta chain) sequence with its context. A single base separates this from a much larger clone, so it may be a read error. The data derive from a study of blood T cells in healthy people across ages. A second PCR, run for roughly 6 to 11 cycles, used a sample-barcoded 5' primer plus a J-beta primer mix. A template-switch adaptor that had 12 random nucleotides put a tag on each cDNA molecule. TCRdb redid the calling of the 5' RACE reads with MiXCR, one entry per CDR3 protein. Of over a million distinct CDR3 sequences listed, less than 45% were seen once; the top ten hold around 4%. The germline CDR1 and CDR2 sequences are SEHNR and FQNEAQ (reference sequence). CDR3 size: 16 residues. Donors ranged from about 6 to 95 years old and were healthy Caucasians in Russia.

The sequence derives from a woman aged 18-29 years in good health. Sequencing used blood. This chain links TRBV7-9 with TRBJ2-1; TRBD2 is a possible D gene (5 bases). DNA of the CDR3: TGTGCCAGCAGCTTAAACGTGGGAGTACGATACAATGATCAGTTCTTC. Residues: CASSLNVGVRYNDQFF.